These 29 T cell receptor beta chains share one sample of origin, sequenced in a study of long-term antiretroviral therapy in people with HIV. The run of the v3.0 immunoSEQ assay was at survey level. Clones were sequenced by immunoSEQ multiplex PCR, and TCRdb holds only the in-frame ones, with some missing. The table lists 42,000 or so clones, 86% of them singletons. Specimen: unsorted PBMCs, collected 1.2 years after starting antiretroviral therapy. The origin of the receptors is a woman aged 45-65 years with HIV.

This clone was detected once. The chain employs TRBV13 and TRBJ2-1; no definite D call. The CDR3 covers 16 residues. Germline CDR1 reads PRHDT; CDR2 reads FYEKMQ (reference sequence). Trimming left V 4 bases short and J 4 bases short, with 17 bases between. The CDR3 DNA reads as TGTGCCAGCAGCTCCCGACAAATACCTCAATACAATGAGCAGTTCTTC. Amino acids: CASSSRQIPQYNEQFF.

This clone came up once. V is TRBV27 and J is TRBJ2-7, with a weak D call TRBD1 (6 bases). CDR1 MNHEY and CDR2 SMNVEV come from the germline V gene (reference sequence). There are 11 residues in the CDR3. Deletions cut 10 bases from V and 6 bases from J, with 13 bases between. The CDR3 DNA is TGTGCCACCCAGAAACAGGGCGAGCAGTACTTC. Amino acids: CATQKQGEQYF.

This rearrangement joins TRBV7-8 to TRBJ1-2, with D unclear. Trimming stripped 3 bases from V and 7 bases from J, with 15 bases between. Germline CDR1 is SGHVS and CDR2 is FQNEAQ. The CDR3 is 14 amino acids. The CDR3 loop reads CASSFPMGPGGYTF. In nucleotides, the CDR3 is TGTGCCAGCAGCTTCCCTATGGGTCCAGGTGGCTACACCTTC.

The chain employs TRBV19 and TRBJ1-1; no reliable D call. Germline CDR1 LNHDA, CDR2 SQIVND (reference sequence). V lost 4 bases, J lost 3 bases, and 9 bases lay in between. The CDR3 runs 13 residues. In DNA form, the CDR3 reads TGTGCCAGTAGTAACTTTTTACACACTGAAGCTTTCTTT. It translates to CASSNFLHTEAFF.

The V and J genes are TRBV9 and TRBJ2-2, with TRBD1 matching over 8 bases. The CDR3 covers 16 residues. The germline V gene encodes CDR1 SGDLS and CDR2 YYNGEE. V trimming: 3 bases; J trimming: 4 bases; junction bases outside the gene matches: 8. CDR3 protein: CASSARTGSSTGELFF. The CDR3 DNA reads as TGTGCCAGCAGCGCCCGGACAGGGTCAAGCACCGGGGAGCTGTTTTTT. The full variable domain, with the rest looked up from reference TRBV9 and TRBJ2-2, is DSGVTQTPKHLITATGQRVTLRCSPRSGDLSVYWYQQSLDQGLQFLIQYYNGEERAKGNILERFSAQQFPDLHSELNLSSLELGDSALYFCASSARTGSSTGELFFGEGSRLTVL.

The chain is built from TRBV5-1 and TRBJ2-2; TRBD1 might be the D (6 bases). The germline V gene encodes CDR1 SGHRS and CDR2 YFSETQ. This CDR3 comprises 15 residues. V was cut by 7 bases and J by 3 bases, with 16 bases left in between. The CDR3 reads CASAPRGRDTGELFF. The CDR3 DNA sequence: TGCGCCAGCGCGCCCAGGGGTAGGGACACCGGGGAGCTGTTTTTT.

Only one count was recorded for this clone. CDR3 DNA sequence: TGTGCCAGCAGTGCCGGGACAGGTCCCTACGAGCAGTACTTC. This translates into CASSAGTGPYEQYF. This chain joins TRBV6-4 and TRBJ2-7; 8 bases agree with TRBD1. V dropped 4 bases and J dropped 2; count of bases not matched to a gene: 4. The CDR3 is made up of 14 amino acids. Per germline, CDR1 MRHNA and CDR2 SNTAGT.

This rearrangement joins TRBV19 to TRBJ2-5, with 9 bases aligning to TRBD1. The CDR3 loop spans 16 amino acids. CDR1 is LNHDA and CDR2 is SQIVND in the germline V gene (reference sequence). V shed 3 bases, J shed 5 bases, and the junction held 10 bases outside the gene matches. CDR3 residues: CASSIERTGAGETQYF. The CDR3 DNA sequence: TGTGCCAGTAGTATTGAAAGGACAGGGGCAGGGGAGACCCAGTACTTC.

The chain recombines TRBV10-3 with TRBJ2-7; TRBD1 might be the D (6 bases). V was pared by 0 bases and J by 5 bases, with 14 bases between. This CDR3 contains 15 residues. The germline CDR1 and CDR2 sequences are ENHRY and SYGVKD. The CDR3 protein is CAISESGTNDDEQYF. Here the CDR3 DNA reads TGTGCCATCAGTGAGTCCGGGACAAATGACGACGAGCAGTACTTC.

The rearrangement joins TRBV5-1 to TRBJ2-3, with D possibly being TRBD1 (6 bases). V gave up 4 bases and J gave up 2 bases, with 17 bases separating them. There are 16 residues in the CDR3. Germline-derived CDR1 and CDR2 are SGHRS and YFSETQ. The CDR3 DNA follows: TGCGCCAGCAGCCCGGCGGGTTGGACAGCCACAGATACGCAGTATTTT. This encodes CASSPAGWTATDTQYF.

V usage is TRBV10-1 and J usage is TRBJ2-1; tentatively, D is TRBD2 (6 bases). Trimming took off 4 bases at V and 0 bases at J, with 22 bases between the two ends. This CDR3 comprises 19 residues. The germline V gene has CDR1 WNHNN and CDR2 SYGVQD (reference sequence). For the CDR3, the DNA is TGCGCCAGCAGTGGCAAACCCGGCTCTAGCGAGAGCTCCTACAATGAGCAGTTCTTC. Residues: CASSGKPGSSESSYNEQFF.

The V gene is TRBV7-2, the J gene TRBJ2-1; 7 positions match TRBD1. The junction had 2 bases not matched to a gene; V was cut back by 3 bases and J by 3 bases. The CDR3 is 14 residues long. CDR1 is SGHTA, CDR2 FQGNSA, per germline. For the CDR3, the DNA is TGTGCCAGCAGCTTCCGGGACAGCTACAATGAGCAGTTCTTC. Protein product: CASSFRDSYNEQFF.

CDR3 loop: CASSLGQGAGETQYF. In DNA, the CDR3 is TGTGCCAGCAGCTTGGGACAGGGGGCAGGAGAGACCCAGTACTTC. V is TRBV5-5 and J is TRBJ2-5, with 10 bases fitting TRBD1. The germline CDR1 and CDR2 sequences are SGHKS and YYEKEE (reference sequence). The CDR3 runs to 15 residues. The V gene end was trimmed by 0 bases and the J gene end by 4 bases; junction bases not matched to a gene: 3.

V gene TRBV7-2 combines with J gene TRBJ2-5; D is undetermined. With 4 bases removed from V and 4 bases from J, the gap between germline ends came to 16 bases. The CDR3 is 15 amino acids. Germline V gene data show CDR1 as SGHTA and CDR2 as FQGNSA. CDR3 sequence: CASSSRPGWGETQYF. CDR3 in DNA: TGTGCCAGCAGCTCTCGTCCCGGTTGGGGAGAGACCCAGTACTTC.

V usage is TRBV7-3 and J usage is TRBJ2-1; TRBD2 matches at 8 bases. The germline gives CDR1 SGHTA, CDR2 FQGTGA. V lost 5 bases to trimming and J lost 1 base; unmatched junction nucleotides: 4. CDR3 length: 15 residues. The CDR3: CASSRPGGSYNEQFF. The CDR3 bases are TGTGCCAGCAGCCGACCGGGGGGGTCCTACAATGAGCAGTTCTTC.

This clone showed up just once. This chain connects TRBV7-9 to TRBJ2-5; 7 positions agree with TRBD2. The CDR3 spans 12 residues. V was clipped by 8 bases and J by 5 bases; unmatched bases: 5. The V gene's germline CDR1 is SEHNR and CDR2 FQNEAQ (reference sequence). As DNA, the CDR3 is TGTGCCAGCGGGAGGGGCCCCGAGACCCAGTACTTC. It specifies CASGRGPETQYF.

This chain joins TRBV18 and TRBJ2-7, with TRBD2 as a possible D gene (5 bases). CDR3 length: 11 amino acids. CDR1 KGHSH and CDR2 LQKENI come from the germline V gene. Trimming stripped 3 bases from V and 6 bases from J, with 6 bases between. The CDR3 is CASSPEGEQYF. The CDR3 DNA sequence: TGTGCCAGCTCACCTGAGGGCGAGCAGTACTTC.

The chain links TRBV18 to TRBJ2-7; possible D gene TRBD2, 6 bases. Germline loops: CDR1 KGHSH, CDR2 LQKENI. V was pared by 3 bases and J by 0 bases, with 12 bases between. This CDR3 spans 15 amino acids. The DNA of the CDR3 is TGTGCCAGCTCACCGACGTTGGGGGGCTCCTACGAGCAGTACTTC. This translates into CASSPTLGGSYEQYF.

This clone has more than one count but fewer than ten. This chain connects TRBV2 to TRBJ1-4, with D tentatively TRBD1 (6 bases). The CDR3 runs to 13 residues. CDR1 is SNHLY and CDR2 is FYNNEI in the germline V gene. Trimming pared 3 bases from V and 8 bases from J, leaving 10 bases between. The CDR3 DNA sequence: TGTGCCAGCAGTGACGGGCAGGGGGAAAAACTGTTTTTT. Translated, it gives CASSDGQGEKLFF.

The chain couples TRBV6-1 to TRBJ1-1; D possibly corresponds to TRBD1 (5 bases). This CDR3 contains 15 residues. The V gene's germline CDR1 is MNHNS and CDR2 SASEGT. Trimming took 5 bases from V and 11 from J, leaving 24 bases between them. The CDR3 region is CASSPETLGGGVAFF. As DNA, the CDR3 is TGTGCCAGCAGTCCAGAAACGCTCGGAGGAGGGGTGGCTTTCTTT.

This sequence joins TRBV5-1 and TRBJ1-3; D is uncertain. Germline loops: CDR1 SGHRS, CDR2 YFSETQ. The CDR3 extends over 16 amino acids. The V end lost 0 bases, the J end lost 0 bases, and 10 bases lay between the germline ends. In DNA, the CDR3 is TGCGCCAGCAGCTTGGCCGGCGCGACCTCTGGAAACACCATATATTTT. This gives the protein CASSLAGATSGNTIYF. Using reference TRBV5-1 and TRBJ1-3 for the parts outside the CDR3, the full variable domain is KAGVTQTPRYLIKTRGQQVTLSCSPISGHRSVSWYQQTPGQGLQFLFEYFSETQRNKGNFPGRFSGRQFSNSRSEMNVSTLELGDSALYLCASSLAGATSGNTIYFGEGSWLTVV.

Regarding this clone: Its ends do not fully match the called genes, so a read error is possible. J is TRBJ2-2 and V is TRBV7-7; D gene uncertain. This CDR3 contains 14 residues. Germline CDR1 and CDR2: SSHAT and FNYEAQ (reference sequence). CDR3 amino acids: CASSLATNTGELFF. The CDR3 DNA reads as TGTGCTAGCAGCTTAGCTACGAACACCGGGGAGCTGTTTTTT.

The genes are TRBV5-1 and TRBJ2-3; TRBD2 agrees at 16 bases. The CDR3 has 17 amino acids. Germline CDR1 SGHRS, CDR2 YFSETQ. Germline trimming cut 4 bases from V and 1 base from J; bases unmatched to any gene: 3. The CDR3 loop is CASSRGTSGGGTDTQYF. The CDR3 bases are TGCGCCAGCAGCCGCGGGACTAGCGGGGGGGGCACAGATACGCAGTATTTT.

J is TRBJ2-3 and V is TRBV5-4; 7 nucleotides align to TRBD2. This CDR3 is built from 17 residues. The germline V gene has CDR1 SGHNT and CDR2 YYREEE (reference sequence). V shed 2 bases, J shed 1 base, and the junction held 10 bases outside the gene matches. In DNA, the CDR3 is TGTGCCAGCAGCTTTGGCTCCGGGGGGTCGCGCACAGATACGCAGTATTTT. This encodes CASSFGSGGSRTDTQYF.

V gene TRBV7-8 combines with J gene TRBJ2-1, with D hard to call. V was cut by 4 bases and J by 7 bases, with 5 bases left in between. Germline values: CDR1 SGHVS, CDR2 FQNEAQ. This CDR3 contains 11 residues. This CDR3 reads CASSYLNEQFF. CDR3 coding DNA: TGTGCCAGCAGCTACCTTAATGAGCAGTTCTTC. Based on the CDR3 plus reference TRBV7-8 and TRBJ2-1, the full variable domain is GAGVSQSPRYKVAKRGQDVALRCDPISGHVSLFWYQQALGQGPEFLTYFQNEAQLDKSGLPSDRFFAERPEGSVSTLKIQRTQQEDSAVYLCASSYLNEQFFGPGTRLTVL.

This chain uses TRBV7-9 with TRBJ1-1, with D possibly being TRBD1 (5 bases). From germline, CDR1 is SEHNR and CDR2 FQNEAQ (reference sequence). This CDR3 contains 12 residues. V lost 6 bases, J lost 7 bases, and 12 bases lay in between. CDR3 sequence: CASRVQGGEAFF. CDR3 in DNA: TGTGCCAGCAGGGTTCAGGGCGGTGAAGCTTTCTTT.

The chain is built from TRBV29-1 and TRBJ2-7, with TRBD2 as a possible D gene (6 bases). This CDR3 is built from 11 residues. CDR1 is SQVTM, CDR2 ANQGSEA, per germline. The V end lost 7 bases, the J end lost 6 bases, and 13 bases lay between the germline ends. This CDR3 reads CSARTKSEQYF. In DNA form, the CDR3 reads TGCAGCGCTAGGACTAAGAGCGAGCAGTACTTC.

The chain uses TRBV9 and TRBJ1-6; D unresolved. Germline V gene sequence: CDR1 SGDLS, CDR2 YYNGEE. The CDR3 has 15 residues. Trimming took 0 bases from V and 7 from J, leaving 11 bases between them. The chain's CDR3 is CASSVAQGPNSPLHF. The CDR3 region has the DNA TGTGCCAGCAGCGTAGCACAAGGACCGAATTCACCCCTCCACTTT. The entire variable domain, with the rest obtained from reference TRBV9 and TRBJ1-6, is as follows: DSGVTQTPKHLITATGQRVTLRCSPRSGDLSVYWYQQSLDQGLQFLIQYYNGEERAKGNILERFSAQQFPDLHSELNLSSLELGDSALYFCASSVAQGPNSPLHFGNGTRLTVT.

The chain recombines TRBV7-9 with TRBJ1-3; no definite D call. V gave up 5 bases and J gave up 3 bases, with 8 bases separating them. CDR3 length equals 13 residues. Germline V lookup: CDR1 SEHNR, CDR2 FQNEAQ (reference sequence). CDR3 sequence: CASSSGSGNTIYF. As DNA, the CDR3 is TGTGCCAGCAGCAGCGGTAGTGGAAACACCATATATTTT.